This T cell receptor (beta chain) was documented in a study of CD8 T cells in ankylosing spondylitis. This clonotype has only a few counts. Its antigen is currently unknown. There are 14 residues in the CDR3. Germline loops: CDR1 SGHDN, CDR2 FVKESK. Trimming pared 1 base from V and 5 bases from J, leaving 11 bases between. TCRdb independently ran MiXCR on the 5' RACE reads; one entry per CDR3 protein. The profile shows around 340,000 distinct CDR3 sequences, roughly 20% of them singletons. Findings of the study overall: Disease-linked clones proved CD8+ and comparatively uncommon in peripheral blood.

The sequencing input was blood, either unsorted or a sorted T cell fraction (not recorded which). The chain has TRBV14 and TRBJ1-1; no reliable D call. The receptor was derived from a male donor with ankylosing spondylitis or in good health (not recorded which). The CDR3 DNA reads as TGTGCCAGCAGCCAAGTACGCATGTGGACTGAAGCTTTCTTT. Protein sequence: CASSQVRMWTEAFF.